This record covers a single T cell receptor beta chain. This entry is derived from a study of technical replicates of blood from several donors. The length of the CDR3 is 18 residues. V gave up 5 bases and J gave up 1 base; unmatched junction bases: 9. Germline lookup yields CDR1 MRHNA and CDR2 SNTAGT. The protocol was immunoSEQ multiplex PCR, while the TCRdb copy is restricted to in-frame clones and leaves out a portion. This sample has roughly 70,000 clones, with over 85% found just once. This sequence originates from a human donor in good health. The sequencing sample was made of T cells isolated from PBMCs. V and J are TRBV6-4 and TRBJ2-4; 12 nucleotides match TRBD2. The CDR3 region has the DNA TGTGCCAGCAGTTCTCTAGCGGGAGGGGTCTTGGCCAAAAACATTCAGTACTTC. The encoded protein is CASSSLAGGVLAKNIQYF.